The 8 T cell receptor beta chains presented below share a single source sample, sequenced in a study of blood T cells in healthy people across ages. Using a J-beta primer mix together with a sample-barcoded 5' primer, a second PCR was run for roughly 6 to 11 cycles. Each CDR3 protein is one row after TCRdb ran MiXCR on the 5' RACE reads. The repertoire holds about 780,000 distinct CDR3 sequences, around 24% seen once, with 3% in the top ten. A further study also used this sample, focusing on T cells of mothers and their children.

The sequenced material came from blood. These receptors all come from a boy younger than 18 in good health.

This clonotype was seen at least ten times. The chain uses TRBV7-3 and TRBJ2-3; 12 nucleotides align to TRBD2. The CDR3 has 15 residues. The germline CDR1 and CDR2 sequences are SGHTA and FQGTGA. Trimming removed 4 bases from V and 6 bases from J; junction bases left unmatched: 5. CDR3 coding DNA: TGTGCCAGCAGCTCCCCTAGCGGGGGGGCGGATACGCAGTATTTT. Its protein is CASSSPSGGADTQYF.

This clonotype was detected ten times or more. V and J are TRBV4-1 and TRBJ2-5; 14 nucleotides line up with TRBD2. The ends lost 0 bases at V and 5 bases at J; junction bases unmatched: 17. CDR1 MGHRA and CDR2 YSYEKL come from the germline V gene. The CDR3 has 21 amino acids. The CDR3 spells CASSQDEGTSGGRVPRETQYF. CDR3 in DNA: TGCGCCAGCAGCCAAGATGAGGGGACTAGCGGGGGCCGGGTACCGCGGGAGACCCAGTACTTC.

The table lists this clonotype with a few counts. The chain is built from TRBV3-1 and TRBJ2-2, with D maybe TRBD2 (5 bases). Germline V lookup: CDR1 LGHDT, CDR2 YNNKEL (reference sequence). The length of the CDR3 is 15 residues. Deletions cut 1 base from V and 7 bases from J, with 13 bases between. Here the CDR3 reads CASSQVRGSGGELFF. In DNA, the CDR3 is TGTGCCAGCAGCCAAGTACGCGGGTCGGGCGGGGAGCTGTTTTTT.

The chain combines TRBV18 with TRBJ1-3; D gene ambiguous. Germline CDR1 is KGHSH and CDR2 is LQKENI. This CDR3 has 17 amino acids. The V end was cut by 1 base, the J end by 4 bases, with 17 bases between. CDR3 loop: CASSPQETVRGGNTIYF. The CDR3 bases are TGTGCCAGCTCACCACAAGAGACGGTTCGAGGGGGAAACACCATATATTTT.

This clonotype was detected only a few times. The junction does not match germline at one end; this may be a read error. The rearrangement links TRBV2 to TRBJ2-5, with TRBD1 matching 8 bases. Germline CDR1 is SNHLY and CDR2 is FYNNEI. This CDR3 has 12 residues. The CDR3 nucleotides read TGTGCCAGCCTACTCGACAGGGGCAATTATGTTTTC. Its protein is CASLLDRGNYVF. The entire variable domain, with the rest obtained from reference TRBV2 and TRBJ2-5, is as follows: EPEVTQTPSHQVTQMGQEVILRCVPISNHLYFYWYRQILGQKVEFLVSFYNNEISEKSEIFDDQFSVERPDGSNFTLKIRSTKLEDSAMYFCASLLDRGNYVFGPGTRLLVL.

This chain connects TRBV5-1 to TRBJ2-1; TRBD1 might be the D (5 bases). V gave up 6 bases and J gave up 0 bases, with 16 bases separating them. This CDR3 has 16 residues. Germline V gene sequence: CDR1 SGHRS, CDR2 YFSETQ. This CDR3 reads CASKTNQGSSYNEQFF. DNA for the CDR3: TGCGCCAGCAAAACTAATCAGGGTTCCTCCTACAATGAGCAGTTCTTC. The full variable domain, in which reference TRBV5-1 and TRBJ2-1 provide the parts outside the CDR3, is KAGVTQTPRYLIKTRGQQVTLSCSPISGHRSVSWYQQTPGQGLQFLFEYFSETQRNKGNFPGRFSGRQFSNSRSEMNVSTLELGDSALYLCASKTNQGSSYNEQFFGPGTRLTVL.

V usage is TRBV5-5 and J usage is TRBJ2-1; D gene ambiguous. The CDR3 length is 12 residues. CDR1 and CDR2 from the germline V gene are SGHKS and YYEKEE (reference sequence). V lost 0 bases, J lost 14 bases, and 12 bases lay in between. This CDR3 is CASSLGPDGEFF. CDR3 coding DNA: TGTGCCAGCAGCTTGGGACCGGATGGGGAGTTCTTC. Looking up the rest from reference TRBV5-5 and TRBJ2-1 gives the full variable domain: DAGVTQSPTHLIKTRGQQVTLRCSPISGHKSVSWYQQVLGQGPQFIFQYYEKEERGRGNFPDRFSARQFPNYSSELNVNALLLGDSALYLCASSLGPDGEFFGPGTRLTVL.

This clonotype was observed a handful of times. This sequence joins TRBV15 and TRBJ2-5, with D perhaps being TRBD1 or TRBD2 (5 bases each). This CDR3 spans 14 amino acids. V was trimmed by 1 base and J by 5 bases, leaving 11 bases between them. Germline V gene sequence: CDR1 LNHNV, CDR2 YYDKDF (reference sequence). CDR3 protein: CATSRVSREETQYF. In nucleotides, the CDR3 is TGTGCCACCAGCAGAGTTTCCAGGGAGGAGACCCAGTACTTC.